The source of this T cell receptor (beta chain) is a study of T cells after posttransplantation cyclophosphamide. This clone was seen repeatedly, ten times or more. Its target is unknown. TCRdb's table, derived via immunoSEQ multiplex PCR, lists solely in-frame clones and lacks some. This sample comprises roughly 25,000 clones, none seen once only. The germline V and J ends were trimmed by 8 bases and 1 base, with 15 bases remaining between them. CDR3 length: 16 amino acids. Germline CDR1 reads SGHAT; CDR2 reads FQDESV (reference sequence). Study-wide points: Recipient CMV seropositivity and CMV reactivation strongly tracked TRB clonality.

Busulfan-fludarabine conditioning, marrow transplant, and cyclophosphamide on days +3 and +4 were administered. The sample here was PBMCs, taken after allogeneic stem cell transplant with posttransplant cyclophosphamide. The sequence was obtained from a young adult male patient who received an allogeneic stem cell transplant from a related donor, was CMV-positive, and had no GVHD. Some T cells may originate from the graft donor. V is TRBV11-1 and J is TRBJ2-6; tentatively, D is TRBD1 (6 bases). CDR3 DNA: TGTGCCAGCGTCGAATCGGGACATTCTGGGGCCAACGTCCTGACTTTC. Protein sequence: CASVESGHSGANVLTF.